This T cell receptor beta chain appears in the sequencing data of a study of blood T cells in healthy people across ages. This clonotype was seen only a few times. This CDR3 is 13 amino acids long. From germline, CDR1 is MNHEY and CDR2 SMNVEV (reference sequence). A J-beta primer mix and a sample-barcoded 5' primer were used in a second PCR of about 7 to 12 cycles. A single record per CDR3 protein comes from TCRdb applying MiXCR to the 5' RACE reads. The sample has some 800,000 distinct CDR3 sequences, approximately 25% seen once. This same sample was also part of a study on T cells of mothers and their children.

The chain combines TRBV27 with TRBJ2-5; TRBD2 is a possible D gene (5 bases). The J call may be incorrect, as the DNA end agrees better with TRBJ2-1. The TCR was taken from a boy aged 10-17 years in good health. Sequenced: blood. The CDR3 nucleotides are TGTGCCAGCAGTCCAGCATGGACTTCTGAGCAGTTCTTC. Its translation is CASSPAWTSEQFF.